The rows below give T cell receptor beta chains drawn from one sample of a study of T cells in Graves' hyperthyroidism and ophthalmopathy. Each CDR3 protein gets one entry after TCRdb re-called the multiplex PCR reads with MiXCR. The sample records hundreds of thousands of distinct CDR3 sequences, roughly a sixth being singletons. Sequences were obtained from blood. The receptors were gathered from a woman aged 50 to 60 with Graves' hyperthyroidism that later progressed to Graves' ophthalmopathy. CDR3s include the opening cysteine and the closing phenylalanine or tryptophan. The order of the fields is D gene, J gene, clone size, V gene, CDR3 protein, CDR3 DNA. A D gene is named only where the DNA matches it firmly. Part of the rows lack a size; the others show once, few, many or a class for expanded clones.

- | TRBJ2-7 | many | TRBV12-3/TRBV12-4 | CASRWDSTPYEQYF | TGTGCCAGCAGGTGGGACTCCACGCCCTACGAGCAGTACTTC
- | TRBJ1-1 | few | TRBV20-1 | CSARKAGSTEAFF | TGCAGTGCTAGAAAAGCAGGGTCGACTGAAGCTTTCTTT
- | TRBJ1-2 | few | TRBV5-6 | CASSLGYLGDPYGYTF | TGTGCCAGCAGCTTGGGGTATCTAGGGGACCCCTATGGCTACACCTTC
- | TRBJ2-3 | many | TRBV20-1 | CSASKDSTDTQYF | TGCAGTGCTAGCAAGGATAGCACAGATACGCAGTATTTT
- | TRBJ2-1 | few | TRBV5-4 | CASSLGGQGTYNEQFF | TGTGCCAGCAGCTTGGGGGGGCAGGGGACCTACAATGAGCAGTTCTTC
TRBD2 | TRBJ2-1 | once | TRBV11-1 | CASSARLAGDNEQFF | TGTGCCAGCAGCGCCCGACTAGCGGGGGACAATGAGCAGTTCTTC
TRBD1 | TRBJ2-7 | few | TRBV24-1 | CATSDSTGSSYEQYF | TGTGCCACCAGTGACTCGACAGGGAGCTCCTACGAGCAGTACTTC
TRBD1 | TRBJ2-7 | - | TRBV13 | CASRHLKGSRGYEQYF | TGTGCCAGCAGACACCTGAAGGGGTCCAGGGGGTACGAGCAGTACTTC
TRBD2 | TRBJ2-7 | - | TRBV7-3 | CASGFTGGSSYEQYF | TGTGCCAGCGGCTTCACCGGGGGGTCCTCCTACGAGCAGTACTTC
- | TRBJ2-2 | - | TRBV3-1 | CASSPTGRELFF | TGTGCCAGCAGCCCGACAGGTCGGGAGCTGTTTTTT
TRBD1 | TRBJ2-6 | - | TRBV27 | CASSLGRGPSGANVLTF | TGTGCCAGCAGTTTAGGCAGGGGGCCCTCCGGGGCCAACGTCCTGACTTTC
- | TRBJ1-6 | few | TRBV18 | CASSPDRSHNSPLHF | TGTGCCAGCTCACCCGACCGATCTCATAATTCACCCCTCCACTTT
- | TRBJ2-1 | many | TRBV11-3 | CASSLEDQPYNEQFF | TGTGCCAGCAGCTTAGAAGACCAACCCTACAATGAGCAGTTCTTC
- | TRBJ1-1 | - | TRBV3-1 | CASSPPGSNTEAFF | TGTGCCAGCAGCCCGCCAGGGAGCAACACTGAAGCTTTCTTT
TRBD1 | TRBJ2-1 | few | TRBV19 | CASSIEDRGYNEQFF | TGTGCCAGTAGTATAGAGGACAGGGGGTACAATGAGCAGTTCTTC
- | TRBJ1-1 | many | TRBV11-2 | CASSLQAGPNTEAFF | TGTGCCAGCAGCTTACAGGCAGGCCCGAACACTGAAGCTTTCTTT
TRBD1 | TRBJ2-3 | many | TRBV5-8 | CASSHGSGGFTDTQYF | TGTGCCAGCAGCCACGGATCAGGGGGATTCACAGATACGCAGTATTTT
TRBD2 | TRBJ2-1 | many | TRBV3-1 | CASSRILAGVQFF | TGTGCCAGCAGCCGGATACTAGCGGGGGTGCAGTTCTTC
TRBD1 | TRBJ2-7 | - | TRBV6-1 | CASTPFTGGEQYF | TGTGCCAGCACCCCCTTTACAGGGGGCGAGCAGTACTTC
TRBD1 | TRBJ1-1 | many | TRBV28 | CASSLLGDRGANTEAFF | TGTGCCAGCAGTCTGCTCGGGGACAGGGGGGCGAACACTGAAGCTTTCTTT
- | TRBJ1-1 | many | TRBV30 | CAWSTSQTMNTEAFF | TGTGCCTGGAGCACCAGCCAGACCATGAACACTGAAGCTTTCTTT
- | TRBJ2-7 | many | TRBV12-3/TRBV12-4 | CASSLGDAYEQYF | TGTGCCAGCAGTTTAGGGGACGCCTACGAGCAGTACTTC
- | TRBJ2-2 | many | TRBV11-1 | CASSLTGTGELFF | TGTGCCAGCAGCTTGACCGGGACCGGGGAGCTGTTTTTT
- | TRBJ1-2 | - | TRBV6-1 | CASSYGIIYGYTF | TGTGCCAGCAGTTATGGGATTATCTATGGCTACACCTTC
- | TRBJ1-1 | many | TRBV5-1 | CASSTTGTEAFF | TGCGCCAGCAGCACGACCGGGACAGAAGCTTTCTTT
- | TRBJ2-7 | few | TRBV20-1 | CSARVSKTYEQYF | TGCAGTGCTAGAGTTTCGAAAACCTACGAGCAGTACTTC
- | TRBJ1-2 | few | TRBV2 | CASNVQQIYGYTF | TGTGCCAGCAACGTACAGCAGATCTATGGCTACACCTTC
- | TRBJ2-1 | few | TRBV12-3/TRBV12-4 | CASSFSSYNEQFF | TGTGCCAGCAGTTTTAGCAGTTACAATGAGCAGTTCTTC
- | TRBJ2-7 | once | TRBV6-5 | CASSYRNREPYEQYF | TGTGCCAGCAGTTACCGGAACAGGGAACCCTACGAGCAGTACTTC
TRBD2 | TRBJ2-2 | few | TRBV7-2 | CASSSALAGGSGELFF | TGTGCCAGCAGCTCGGCACTAGCGGGGGGTTCCGGGGAGCTGTTTTTT
TRBD2 | TRBJ2-3 | many | TRBV3-1 | CASSPRGGWTDTQYF | TGTGCCAGCAGCCCGCGGGGGGGCTGGACAGATACGCAGTATTTT
TRBD1 | TRBJ1-1 | many | TRBV10-1 | CASSESGQGTEAFF | TGCGCCAGCAGTGAGTCGGGACAGGGCACTGAAGCTTTCTTT